This TCR beta chain derives from a study of OX40 agonist ivuxolimab in advanced cancers. Germline loops: CDR1 LNHDA, CDR2 SQIVND (reference sequence). Trimming took off 3 bases at V and 2 bases at J, with 17 bases between the two ends. The CDR3 spans 16 residues. Clones were read by immunoSEQ multiplex PCR, and TCRdb kept only the in-frame ones, dropping some. The table includes approximately 40,000 clones, around 90% detected once. The receptor's source is an adult with an advanced solid tumor such as melanoma, head and neck, liver or kidney cancer. Specimen: CD4+ or CD8+ T cells sorted from blood, collected in a trial of the OX40 agonist ivuxolimab. J is TRBJ2-7 and V is TRBV19; TRBD1 might be the D (5 bases). The CDR3 loop is CASSILSRAGTYEQYF. The CDR3 DNA is TGTGCCAGTAGTATTTTGTCTCGAGCAGGGACCTACGAGCAGTACTTC. The complete variable domain, with remaining parts taken from reference TRBV19 and TRBJ2-7, reads DGGITQSPKYLFRKEGQNVTLSCEQNLNHDAMYWYRQDPGQGLRLIYYSQIVNDFQKGDIAEGYSVSREKKESFPLTVTSAQKNPTAFYLCASSILSRAGTYEQYFGPGTRLTVT.